This T cell receptor (beta chain) was captured in a study of T cells in Graves' hyperthyroidism and ophthalmopathy. This clonotype showed up many times. V was clipped by 6 bases and J by 6 bases; unmatched bases: 2. The CDR3 loop spans 13 amino acids. Germline-derived CDR1 and CDR2 are SNHLY and FYNNEI. Regions amplified from RNA transcripts were the TCR beta CDR3 regions. A set of HTBI primers served as the primers for a first-round RT-PCR of the TCR CDR3. TCRdb analysed the multiplex PCR reads with MiXCR anew, one entry per CDR3 protein. Of approximately 370,000 distinct CDR3 sequences listed, roughly 15% are singletons.

The V and J genes are TRBV2 and TRBJ2-2, with 9 bases aligning to TRBD2. Sequencing used blood. This clonotype originated in a woman younger than 45 with Graves' hyperthyroidism that later progressed to Graves' ophthalmopathy. This CDR3 is CASRGTSPGELFF. The CDR3 nucleotides are TGTGCCAGCAGAGGGACTAGCCCCGGGGAGCTGTTTTTT. The whole variable domain, filled in from reference TRBV2 and TRBJ2-2, reads EPEVTQTPSHQVTQMGQEVILRCVPISNHLYFYWYRQILGQKVEFLVSFYNNEISEKSEIFDDQFSVERPDGSNFTLKIRSTKLEDSAMYFCASRGTSPGELFFGEGSRLTVL.